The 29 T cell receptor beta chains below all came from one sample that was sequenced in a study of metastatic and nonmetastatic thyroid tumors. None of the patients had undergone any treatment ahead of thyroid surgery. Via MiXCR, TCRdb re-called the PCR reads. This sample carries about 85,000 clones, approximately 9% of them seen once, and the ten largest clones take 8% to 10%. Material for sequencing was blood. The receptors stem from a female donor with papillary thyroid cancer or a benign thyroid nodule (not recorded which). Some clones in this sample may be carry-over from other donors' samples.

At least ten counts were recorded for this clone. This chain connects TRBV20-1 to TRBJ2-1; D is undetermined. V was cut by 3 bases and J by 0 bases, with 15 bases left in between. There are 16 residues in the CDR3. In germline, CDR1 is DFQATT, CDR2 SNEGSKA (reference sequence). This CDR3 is CSARGTATGSYNEQFF. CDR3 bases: TGCAGTGCTAGGGGAACCGCGACGGGCTCCTACAATGAGCAGTTCTTC.

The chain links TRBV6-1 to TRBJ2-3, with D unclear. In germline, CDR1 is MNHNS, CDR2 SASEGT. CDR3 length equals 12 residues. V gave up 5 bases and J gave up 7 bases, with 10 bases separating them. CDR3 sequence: CASSFKRNTQYF. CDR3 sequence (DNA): TGTGCCAGCAGTTTTAAGCGAAATACGCAGTATTTT.

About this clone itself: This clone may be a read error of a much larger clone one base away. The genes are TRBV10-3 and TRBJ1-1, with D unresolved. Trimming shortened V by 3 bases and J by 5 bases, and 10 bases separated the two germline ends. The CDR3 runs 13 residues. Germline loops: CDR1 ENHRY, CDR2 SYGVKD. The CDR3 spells CAISDYVKTEAFF. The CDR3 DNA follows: TGTGCCATCAGTGACTACGTTAAAACTGAAGCTTTCTTT.

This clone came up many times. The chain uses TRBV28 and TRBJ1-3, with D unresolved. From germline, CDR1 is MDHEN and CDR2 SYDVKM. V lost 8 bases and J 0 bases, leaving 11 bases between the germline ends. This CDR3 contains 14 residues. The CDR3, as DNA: TGTGCCAGCCTCGGACTCAGCTCTGGAAACACCATATATTTT. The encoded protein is CASLGLSSGNTIYF.

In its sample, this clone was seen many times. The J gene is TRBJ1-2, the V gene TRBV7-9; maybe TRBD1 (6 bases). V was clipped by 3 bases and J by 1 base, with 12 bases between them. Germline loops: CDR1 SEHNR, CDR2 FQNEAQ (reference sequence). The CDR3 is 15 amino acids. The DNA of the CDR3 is TGTGCCAGCAGCTTCCCGCAGGGGAATAACTATGGCTACACCTTC. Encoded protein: CASSFPQGNNYGYTF.

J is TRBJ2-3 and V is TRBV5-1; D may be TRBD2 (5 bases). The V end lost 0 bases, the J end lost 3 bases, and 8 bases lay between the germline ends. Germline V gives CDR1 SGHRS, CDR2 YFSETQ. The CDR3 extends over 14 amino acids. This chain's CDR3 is CASSLGPGTDTQYF. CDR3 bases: TGCGCCAGCAGCTTGGGCCCGGGAACAGATACGCAGTATTTT. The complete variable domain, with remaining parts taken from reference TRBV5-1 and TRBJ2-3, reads KAGVTQTPRYLIKTRGQQVTLSCSPISGHRSVSWYQQTPGQGLQFLFEYFSETQRNKGNFPGRFSGRQFSNSRSEMNVSTLELGDSALYLCASSLGPGTDTQYFGPGTRLTVL.

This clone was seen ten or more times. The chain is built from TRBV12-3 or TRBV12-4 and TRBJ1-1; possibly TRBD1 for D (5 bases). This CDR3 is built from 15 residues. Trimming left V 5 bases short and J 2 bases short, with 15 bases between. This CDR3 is CASSAGGWGNTEAFF. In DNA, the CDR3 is TGTGCCAGCAGTGCGGGGGGGTGGGGTAACACTGAAGCTTTCTTT.

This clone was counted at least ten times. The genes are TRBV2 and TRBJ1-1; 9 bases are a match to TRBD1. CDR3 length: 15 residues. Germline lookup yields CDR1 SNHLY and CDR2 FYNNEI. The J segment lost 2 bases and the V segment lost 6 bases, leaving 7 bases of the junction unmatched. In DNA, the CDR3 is TGTGCCAGCAGGACTAACAGGGGGCTTAACACTGAAGCTTTCTTT. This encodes CASRTNRGLNTEAFF.

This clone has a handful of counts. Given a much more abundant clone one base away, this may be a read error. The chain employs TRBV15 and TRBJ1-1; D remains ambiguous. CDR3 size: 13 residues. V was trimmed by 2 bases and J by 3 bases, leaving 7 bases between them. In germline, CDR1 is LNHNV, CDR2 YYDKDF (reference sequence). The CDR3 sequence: CATSRREYTEAFF. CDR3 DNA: TGTGCCACCAGCAGAAGGGAGTACACTGAAGCTTTCTTT.

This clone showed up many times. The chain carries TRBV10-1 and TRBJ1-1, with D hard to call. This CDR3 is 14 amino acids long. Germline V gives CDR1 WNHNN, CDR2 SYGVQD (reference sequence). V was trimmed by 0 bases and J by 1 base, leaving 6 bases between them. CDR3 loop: CASSESSENTEAFF. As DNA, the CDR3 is TGCGCCAGCAGTGAGTCAAGTGAGAACACTGAAGCTTTCTTT.

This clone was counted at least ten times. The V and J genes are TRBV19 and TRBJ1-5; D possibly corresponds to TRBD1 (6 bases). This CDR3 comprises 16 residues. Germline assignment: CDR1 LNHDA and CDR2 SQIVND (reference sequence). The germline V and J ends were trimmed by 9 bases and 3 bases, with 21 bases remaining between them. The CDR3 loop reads CASTGNAWSANQPQHF. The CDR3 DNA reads TGTGCCAGCACAGGGAACGCCTGGAGCGCCAATCAGCCCCAGCATTTT.

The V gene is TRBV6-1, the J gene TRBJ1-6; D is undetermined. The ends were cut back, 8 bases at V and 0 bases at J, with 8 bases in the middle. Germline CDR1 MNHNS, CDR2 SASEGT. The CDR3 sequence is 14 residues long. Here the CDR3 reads CASDWSSYNSPLHF. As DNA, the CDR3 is TGTGCCAGCGACTGGAGCTCCTATAATTCACCCCTCCACTTT.

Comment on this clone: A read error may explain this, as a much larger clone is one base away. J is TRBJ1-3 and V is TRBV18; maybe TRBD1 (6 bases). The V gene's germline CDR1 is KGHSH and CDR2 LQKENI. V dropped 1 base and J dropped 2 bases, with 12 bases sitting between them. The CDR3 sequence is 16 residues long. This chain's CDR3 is CASSPRYDRPGNTIYF. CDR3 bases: TGTGCCAGCTCACCACGATACGACAGGCCTGGAAACACCATATATTTT.

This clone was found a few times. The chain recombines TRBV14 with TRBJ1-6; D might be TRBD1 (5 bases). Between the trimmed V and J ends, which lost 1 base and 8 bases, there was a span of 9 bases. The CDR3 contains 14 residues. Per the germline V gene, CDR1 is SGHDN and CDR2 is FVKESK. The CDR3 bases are TGTGCCAGCAGCCAAGTGGGGGGGTATTCACCCCTCCACTTT. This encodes CASSQVGGYSPLHF.

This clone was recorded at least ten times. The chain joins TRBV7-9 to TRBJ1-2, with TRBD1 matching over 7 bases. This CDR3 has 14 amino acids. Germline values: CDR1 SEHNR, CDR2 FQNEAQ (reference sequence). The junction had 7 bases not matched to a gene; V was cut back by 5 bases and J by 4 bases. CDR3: CASSPTGQLYGYTF. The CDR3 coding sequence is TGTGCCAGCAGCCCAACGGGACAGCTCTATGGCTACACCTTC.

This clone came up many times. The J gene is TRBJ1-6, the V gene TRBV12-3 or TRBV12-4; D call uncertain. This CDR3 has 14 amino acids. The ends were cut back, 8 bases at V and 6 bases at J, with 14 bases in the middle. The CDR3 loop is CASVSGVGNSPLHF. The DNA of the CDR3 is TGTGCCAGCGTAAGTGGGGTTGGTAATTCACCCCTCCACTTT.

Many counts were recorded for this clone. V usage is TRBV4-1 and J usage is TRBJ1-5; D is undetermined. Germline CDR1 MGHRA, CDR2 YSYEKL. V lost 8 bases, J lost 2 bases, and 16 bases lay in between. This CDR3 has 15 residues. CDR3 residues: CASAPTSLGNQPQHF. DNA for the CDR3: TGCGCCAGCGCCCCTACGTCCCTGGGCAATCAGCCCCAGCATTTT.

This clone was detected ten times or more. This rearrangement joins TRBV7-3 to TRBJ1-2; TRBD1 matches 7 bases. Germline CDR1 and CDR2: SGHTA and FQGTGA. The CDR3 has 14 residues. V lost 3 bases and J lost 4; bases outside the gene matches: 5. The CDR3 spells CASSFEGAGYGYTF. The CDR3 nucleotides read TGTGCCAGCAGCTTCGAGGGGGCGGGCTATGGCTACACCTTC.

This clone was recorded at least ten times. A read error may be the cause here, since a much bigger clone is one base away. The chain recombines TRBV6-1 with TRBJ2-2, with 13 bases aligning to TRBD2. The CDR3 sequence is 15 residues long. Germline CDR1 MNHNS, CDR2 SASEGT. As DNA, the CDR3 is TGTGCCAGCAGTGGGACTAGCGGGGGAACCGGGGAACTGTTTTTT. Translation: CASSGTSGGTGELFF.

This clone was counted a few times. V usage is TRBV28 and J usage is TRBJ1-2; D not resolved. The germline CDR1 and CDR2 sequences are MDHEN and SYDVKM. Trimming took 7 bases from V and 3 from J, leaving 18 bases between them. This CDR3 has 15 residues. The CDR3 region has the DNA TGTGCCAGCACCTCGGGGTCGTGGGCGGACTATGGCTACACCTTC. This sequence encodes CASTSGSWADYGYTF.

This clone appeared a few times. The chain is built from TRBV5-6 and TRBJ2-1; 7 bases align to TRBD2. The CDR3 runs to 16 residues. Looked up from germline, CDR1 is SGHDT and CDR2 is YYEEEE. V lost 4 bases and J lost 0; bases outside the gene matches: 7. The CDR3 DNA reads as TGTGCCAGCAGCCGGGACCGCGGGGGCTCCTACAATGAGCAGTTCTTC. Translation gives CASSRDRGGSYNEQFF.

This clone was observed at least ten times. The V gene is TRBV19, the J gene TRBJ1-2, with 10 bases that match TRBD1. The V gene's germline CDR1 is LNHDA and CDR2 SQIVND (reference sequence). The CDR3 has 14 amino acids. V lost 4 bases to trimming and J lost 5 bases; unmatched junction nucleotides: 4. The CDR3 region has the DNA TGTGCCAGTAGTACGCCGGGACAGGGGTATGGCTACACCTTC. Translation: CASSTPGQGYGYTF.

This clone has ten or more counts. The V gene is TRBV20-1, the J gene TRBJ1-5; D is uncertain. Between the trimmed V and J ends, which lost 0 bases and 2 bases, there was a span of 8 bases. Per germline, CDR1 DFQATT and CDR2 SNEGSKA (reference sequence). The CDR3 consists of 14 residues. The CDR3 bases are TGCAGTGCTAGAGATCTCCAGGGCAATCAGCCCCAGCATTTT. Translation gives CSARDLQGNQPQHF.

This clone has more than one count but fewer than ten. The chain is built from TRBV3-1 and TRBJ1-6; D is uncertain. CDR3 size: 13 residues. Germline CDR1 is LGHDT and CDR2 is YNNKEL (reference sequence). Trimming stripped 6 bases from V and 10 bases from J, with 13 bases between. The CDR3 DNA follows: TGTGCCAGCAGTCTGACCAGCCAGTCACCCCTCCACTTT. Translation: CASSLTSQSPLHF.

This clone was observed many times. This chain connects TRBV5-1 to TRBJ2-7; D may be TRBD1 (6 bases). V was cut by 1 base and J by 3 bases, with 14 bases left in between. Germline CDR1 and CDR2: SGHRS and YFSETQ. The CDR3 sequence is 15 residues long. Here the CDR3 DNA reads TGCGCCAGCAGCTTGACCCAGGGGCCGAACTACGAGCAGTACTTC. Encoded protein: CASSLTQGPNYEQYF. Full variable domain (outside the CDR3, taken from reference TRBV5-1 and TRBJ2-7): KAGVTQTPRYLIKTRGQQVTLSCSPISGHRSVSWYQQTPGQGLQFLFEYFSETQRNKGNFPGRFSGRQFSNSRSEMNVSTLELGDSALYLCASSLTQGPNYEQYFGPGTRLTVT.

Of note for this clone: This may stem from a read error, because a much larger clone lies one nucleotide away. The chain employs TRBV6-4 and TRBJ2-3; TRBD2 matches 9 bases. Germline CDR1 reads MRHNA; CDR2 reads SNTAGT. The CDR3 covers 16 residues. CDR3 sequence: CASSPRAAGGTDAQYF. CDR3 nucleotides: TGTGCCAGCAGCCCCCGGGCAGCGGGGGGCACAGATGCGCAGTATTTT.

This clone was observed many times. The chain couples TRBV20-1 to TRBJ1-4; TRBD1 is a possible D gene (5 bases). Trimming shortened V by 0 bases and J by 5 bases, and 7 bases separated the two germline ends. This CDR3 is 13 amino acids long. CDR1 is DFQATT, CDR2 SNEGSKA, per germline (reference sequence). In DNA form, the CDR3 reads TGCAGTGCTAGAGATGGGGGGAATGAAAAACTGTTTTTT. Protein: CSARDGGNEKLFF.

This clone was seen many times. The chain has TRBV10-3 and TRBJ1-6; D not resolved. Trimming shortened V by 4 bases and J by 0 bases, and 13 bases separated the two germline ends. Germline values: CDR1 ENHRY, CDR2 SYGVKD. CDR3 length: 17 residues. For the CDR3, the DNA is TGTGCCATCAGTGTTCGTCCTCAGAGCTCCTATAATTCACCCCTCCACTTT. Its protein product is CAISVRPQSSYNSPLHF.

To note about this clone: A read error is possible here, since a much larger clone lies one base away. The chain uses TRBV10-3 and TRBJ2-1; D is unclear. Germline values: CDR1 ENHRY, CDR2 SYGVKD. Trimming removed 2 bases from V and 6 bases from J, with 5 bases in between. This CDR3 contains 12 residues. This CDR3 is CAISEDVNEQFF. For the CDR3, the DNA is TGTGCCATCAGTGAGGACGTCAATGAGCAGTTCTTC.